The present T cell receptor beta chain was sequenced within a study of control samples from healthy donors and cancer patients. Some clones are missing from TCRdb's copy, which holds only in-frame ones; the method was immunoSEQ multiplex PCR. Of around 130,000 clones in the sample, 87% were seen once. Germline V gene sequence: CDR1 SGHRS, CDR2 YFSETQ. This CDR3 has 13 residues. With 1 base removed from V and 0 bases from J, the gap between germline ends came to 4 bases. J is TRBJ1-2 and V is TRBV5-1; D gene uncertain. The origin of this receptor is a man aged 25 to 40 in good health. Source material: blood. CDR3 coding DNA: TGCGCCAGCAGCTTGTTAACTAACTATGGCTACACCTTC. It encodes CASSLLTNYGYTF.